Below, 3 T cell receptor beta chains from the same sample are listed, as sequenced in a study of blood T cell repertoires in COVID-19. Profiling relied on immunoSEQ multiplex PCR, and the TCRdb table lists in-frame clones only, not all of them. The repertoire holds approximately 120,000 clones, roughly 80% seen once, with more than 15% in the top ten. Sequencing was carried out using PBMCs or T cells enriched from blood (not recorded which). Receptors were obtained from a man in his thirties or forties who had recovered from COVID-19.

The V call is TRBV23-1, the J call TRBJ1-1, with D unclear. TRBV23-1 qualifies as an ORF whose function is uncertain. This CDR3 contains 13 residues. Trimming left V 6 bases short and J 4 bases short, with 12 bases between. The CDR3 coding sequence is TGCGCCAGCAGGACCACGAGGGCCACTGAAGCTTTCTTT. Its translation is CASRTTRATEAFF.

The chain employs TRBV3-1 (or the pseudogene TRBV3-2) and TRBJ2-7; 7 nucleotides line up with TRBD2. Germline assignment: CDR1 LGHDT and CDR2 YNNKEL (reference sequence). This CDR3 region has 14 residues. V shed 4 bases and J 6 bases; nucleotides not matched to a gene: 9. The CDR3 loop reads CASSLRRETREQYF. The CDR3 region has the DNA TGTGCCAGCAGCCTCAGGCGGGAGACCCGCGAGCAGTACTTC.

This clone was counted only a few times. This chain uses TRBV2 with TRBJ1-5; D may be TRBD1 (6 bases). This CDR3 has 11 amino acids. Germline CDR1 SNHLY, CDR2 FYNNEI. V shed 5 bases and J shed 13 bases, with 12 bases lying between them. This CDR3 is CASSLEDRQHF. The DNA for the CDR3 is TGTGCCAGCAGTCTCGAGGACAGACAGCATTTT.